This paragraph covers one T cell receptor (beta chain) sequence. Which antigen it targets is not known. Base-call qualities are not available, and no considerably larger clone is one nucleotide away. This record comes from a study of blood T cell repertoires in COVID-19 (dated by TCRdb to 2018 to 2020). For the wider study: The collaborator samples originated in the United States, Italy and Spain and spanned the acute and convalescent phases of COVID-19. The prospective study material was composed of cDNA or gDNA derived from T cells, B-cell-depleted T cells, or PBMCs. Subjects who had been exposed to COVID-19, were actively infected with it, or had recovered from it provided the deeply sampled blood TCRbeta repertoires that made up the dataset. The repertoires were released in a freely available public database intended as a resource for research on the immune response to SARS-CoV-2. Samples were obtained from the ongoing ImmuneRACE study (first 160 participants) and from some 1,200 subjects provided by 6 global collaborators. Sample metadata almost always included a de-identified subject ID, COVID-19 status, age in years and sex. HLA class I and class II types, where available, came from metadata supplied by the sample provider rather than from assay-based typing. Results and caveats for the whole study, not just this receptor: The quantity of clinical and demographic metadata differed by source and by participant and was supplied without curation.

Collaborating institutions collected whole blood in K2EDTA tubes following their own protocols. For TCRbeta analysis, collaborators shipped samples in one of three forms: frozen whole blood, isolated PBMCs, or DNA extracted from either of those sample types. TCRbeta CDR3 regions were amplified from genomic DNA using the immunoSEQ Assay, a bias-controlled multiplex PCR. The source study handled its data this way. Nucleated cell counts per sample were estimated from amplification of reference gene primers within the assay. Sequence reads were collapsed and filtered to measure the absolute abundance of every unique TCRbeta CDR3 rearrangement. For each sample, productive Simpson clonality was calculated as the square root of Simpson's diversity index over productive rearrangements. What TCRdb holds here is the immuneACCESS table cut down to in-frame rearrangements. Part of the clones is not present; checked against another copy, under half of the missing clones reflect an unresolved V gene, and the others are unexplained. For V, J and clone size, that table is used; D and trimming come from the DNA. For this sample there are 95,000 to 130,000 clones; roughly nine tenths appear just once. The ten largest clones add up to 1.8% of the sample.

From the cysteine up to the phenylalanine, the CDR3 has a length of 16 residues. The entry retains the CDR3 DNA only, 48 bases that are in frame from base 1. Trimming removed 6 bases from V and 7 bases from J; the gene matches leave 10 bases unexplained. Sequences MNHEY (CDR1) and SMNVEV (CDR2) are obtained from the germline V gene (reference sequence). Sequencing was performed on peripheral blood. In this chain, TRBV27 is recombined with TRBJ2-1, with TRBD1 identical over 12 junction bases. This TCR was sampled from a human donor with active COVID-19. The donor label of this sample is uncertain. The CDR3 region reads CASSVEGQGADNEQFF. At the DNA level, the sequence is TGTGCCAGCAGCGTGGAGGGACAGGGGGCCGATAATGAGCAGTTCTTC.